This T cell receptor (beta chain) appears in the sequencing data of a study of blood T cell repertoires in COVID-19. Study-wide background: Material from acute and convalescent COVID-19 was sourced from the United States, Italy and Spain. Sample material is recorded as cDNA or gDNA derived from T cells, B-cell-depleted T cells, or PBMCs.

Authors' processing steps: Reference gene primer amplification yielded estimated nucleated cell counts. TCRdb's table, derived via immunoSEQ multiplex PCR, lists solely in-frame clones and lacks some. V, J and clone size were drawn from that table, and D and trimming were deduced from the DNA. The sample holds under 250,000 clones, about 78% seen once. This clone has a handful of counts. Germline V gene lookup returns CDR1 SGHRS and CDR2 YFSETQ. The V gene lost 4 bases and the J gene lost 3 bases, with 17 bases spanning the gap. The CDR3 runs to 16 residues. The sequence came from a woman aged 70-85 years with acute or convalescent COVID-19. J is TRBJ1-3 and V is TRBV5-1; D not resolved. The sample consisted of peripheral blood. CDR3 in amino acids: CASSSGPRQGGNTIYF. The CDR3 DNA reads as TGCGCCAGCAGCAGCGGGCCACGGCAAGGTGGAAACACCATATATTTT.